Listed here are 26 T cell receptor beta chains from one sample, sequenced in a study of type 1 and type 2 diabetes patients. PCR was run on genomic DNA. The TCR beta CDR3 region was amplified using 30 forward and 13 reverse primers. TCRdb fed the multiplex PCR reads into MiXCR, producing one record per CDR3 protein. The sample lists 250,000 or so distinct CDR3 sequences, approximately 45% occurring once. Sequencing was performed on peripheral blood mononuclear cells (PBMCs). These receptors all stem from a man in his late teens or twenties with type 2 diabetes.

A few counts support this clonotype. The rearrangement joins TRBV24-1 to TRBJ2-7; 8 bases fit TRBD1. The CDR3 runs to 15 residues. Germline values: CDR1 KGHDR, CDR2 SFDVKD. The trim removed 5 bases at V and 5 bases at J, leaving 10 bases unmatched. The CDR3 sequence is CATSGGRTGWNEQYF. The CDR3 nucleotides read TGTGCCACCAGTGGAGGCAGGACAGGGTGGAACGAGCAGTACTTC.

In this sample, this clonotype turned up a few times. The J gene is TRBJ1-6, the V gene TRBV7-2; D remains unclear. V was clipped by 1 base and J by 7 bases, with 11 bases between them. CDR1 is SGHTA, CDR2 FQGNSA, per germline. There are 15 residues in the CDR3. The CDR3 is CASSLEGWGNSPLHF. CDR3 DNA: TGTGCCAGCAGCTTAGAGGGTTGGGGAAATTCACCCCTCCACTTT.

The DNA of the CDR3 is TGTGCCAGTCATGAATTGAGGGTCGGCCAGCCCCAGCATTTT. The encoded protein is CASHELRVGQPQHF. This chain uses TRBV19 with TRBJ1-5; no reliable D call. The V and J ends lost 8 bases and 7 bases respectively, with 18 bases between them. Germline loops: CDR1 LNHDA, CDR2 SQIVND (reference sequence). The CDR3 is 14 residues long.

This rearrangement joins TRBV4-1 to TRBJ1-2; D is uncertain. Germline V gene data show CDR1 as MGHRA and CDR2 as YSYEKL. The V and J ends lost 0 bases and 7 bases respectively, with 9 bases between them. The CDR3 length is 13 residues. The CDR3 DNA reads as TGCGCCAGCAGCCAAGATTCGAGGGCTGGCTACACCTTC. Translation gives CASSQDSRAGYTF.

The rearrangement joins TRBV12-3 or TRBV12-4 to TRBJ2-7; 7 nucleotides line up with TRBD1. The V and J ends lost 4 bases and 2 bases, in that order; junction bases with no gene match: 17. The CDR3 contains 18 residues. The CDR3 region has the DNA TGTGCCAGCAGTTCAGGGGGACCAACTTTTAGCCATCCCTACGAGCAGTACTTC. This encodes CASSSGGPTFSHPYEQYF.

This clonotype was seen repeatedly, ten times or more. This chain uses TRBV10-3 with TRBJ2-1; 14 nucleotides line up with TRBD2. This CDR3 comprises 14 residues. Germline V CDR1 and CDR2: ENHRY, SYGVKD. J was trimmed by 5 bases and V by 10 bases; bases with no gene match: 4. The CDR3 DNA reads as TGTGCCACCGCGACTAGCGGGAGGGACAATGAGCAGTTCTTC. Amino acids: CATATSGRDNEQFF.

The chain has TRBV20-1 and TRBJ2-7, with TRBD2 identical over 10 bases. V shed 3 bases, J shed 3 bases, and the junction held 2 bases outside the gene matches. Germline-derived CDR1 and CDR2 are DFQATT and SNEGSKA (reference sequence). The CDR3 runs to 13 residues. The CDR3 nucleotides read TGCAGTGCTAGCAGGACTAGCGGCTACGAGCAGTACTTC. Residues: CSASRTSGYEQYF.

V and J are TRBV7-9 and TRBJ1-4; D gene ambiguous. V was trimmed by 3 bases and J by 11 bases, leaving 7 bases between them. This CDR3 is built from 11 residues. Germline V gene lookup returns CDR1 SEHNR and CDR2 FQNEAQ (reference sequence). CDR3 in DNA: TGTGCCAGCAGCTTTGCGCAGAAACTGTTTTTT. Its translation: CASSFAQKLFF.

This clonotype was seen only a few times. This rearrangement joins TRBV2 to TRBJ1-5, with D possibly TRBD1 on 6 matching bases. Trimming took off 8 bases at V and 3 bases at J, with 20 bases between the two ends. Germline V gene sequence: CDR1 SNHLY, CDR2 FYNNEI. The CDR3 contains 16 residues. Written as DNA, the CDR3 is TGTGCCAGCGCTTTCGACAGGACCCTCTCCAATCAGCCCCAGCATTTT. Its translation is CASAFDRTLSNQPQHF.

Only a few counts were recorded for this clonotype. The chain has TRBV20-1 and TRBJ2-4, with a possible D match to TRBD2 (5 bases). Deletions cut 0 bases from V and 3 bases from J, with 12 bases between. The CDR3 length is 15 residues. In germline, CDR1 is DFQATT, CDR2 SNEGSKA (reference sequence). The DNA for the CDR3 is TGCAGTGCTAGAGATATACGGGAAGTCAAAAACATTCAGTACTTC. The encoded protein is CSARDIREVKNIQYF.

This clonotype was counted once. The chain carries TRBV27 and TRBJ1-1, with 7 bases aligning to TRBD1. Germline V gene data show CDR1 as MNHEY and CDR2 as SMNVEV (reference sequence). J gave up 0 bases and V 7 bases, and 11 bases lay outside the gene matches. The CDR3 runs to 16 residues. In DNA form, the CDR3 reads TGTGCCAGCAAACCGATCAACAGGGGCATGAACACTGAAGCTTTCTTT. Residues: CASKPINRGMNTEAFF.

This clonotype was counted only a few times. The rearrangement links TRBV7-2 to TRBJ1-2; D is ambiguous. V lost 2 bases and J 2 bases, leaving 9 bases between the germline ends. Germline V gene sequence: CDR1 SGHTA, CDR2 FQGNSA. The CDR3 extends over 14 amino acids. CDR3 region: CASSLREGNYGYTF. As DNA, the CDR3 is TGTGCCAGCAGCTTACGGGAGGGAAACTATGGCTACACCTTC.

Turning to this clonotype: Its ends do not fully match the called genes, so a read error is possible. The rearrangement links TRBV6-5 to TRBJ2-7; D may be TRBD1 or TRBD2 (5 bases each). Germline CDR1 reads MNHEY; CDR2 reads SVGAGI. The CDR3 loop spans 15 amino acids. The CDR3 protein is CASRSPLDRDYELYF. In DNA, the CDR3 is TGTGCCAGCAGGAGCCCCCTTGACAGAGACTACGAGCTGTACTTC.

This clonotype appeared a few times. The V and J genes are TRBV19 and TRBJ1-6, with 9 bases matching TRBD1. There are 15 residues in the CDR3. Germline assignment: CDR1 LNHDA and CDR2 SQIVND (reference sequence). The trim removed 9 bases at V and 9 bases at J, leaving 12 bases unmatched. The CDR3 region has the DNA TGTGCCAGCCACATAGGGACAGGGATCGGTTCACCCCTCCACTTT. Protein: CASHIGTGIGSPLHF.

This clonotype was detected a few times. This chain joins TRBV19 and TRBJ1-5, with D possibly being TRBD1 (5 bases). V lost 6 bases and J lost 1, with 16 bases in between. Germline V lookup: CDR1 LNHDA, CDR2 SQIVND (reference sequence). The CDR3 totals 16 residues. DNA of the CDR3: TGTGCCAGTAGGTGGGGGGACGGAGTCAGCAATCAGCCCCAGCATTTT. This translates into CASRWGDGVSNQPQHF.

This chain joins TRBV27 and TRBJ2-1, with D possibly being TRBD1 (7 bases). Germline loops: CDR1 MNHEY, CDR2 SMNVEV (reference sequence). V lost 4 bases and J lost 0, with 10 bases in between. This CDR3 region has 15 residues. CDR3 protein: CASSSRDSSYNEQFF. Written as DNA, the CDR3 is TGTGCCAGCAGTTCGCGGGACAGCTCCTACAATGAGCAGTTCTTC.

The chain is built from TRBV2 and TRBJ2-2; D is perhaps TRBD2 (5 bases). This CDR3 has 14 residues. Germline lookup yields CDR1 SNHLY and CDR2 FYNNEI. The ends were cut back, 6 bases at V and 7 bases at J, with 15 bases in the middle. CDR3 nucleotides: TGTGCCAGCAGCTTAGTCCGGGGTATCGGGGAGCTGTTTTTT. It yields the protein CASSLVRGIGELFF. Together with reference TRBV2 and TRBJ2-2, the CDR3 gives the full variable domain: EPEVTQTPSHQVTQMGQEVILRCVPISNHLYFYWYRQILGQKVEFLVSFYNNEISEKSEIFDDQFSVERPDGSNFTLKIRSTKLEDSAMYFCASSLVRGIGELFFGEGSRLTVL.

This clonotype was seen more than once but under ten times. The rearrangement joins TRBV10-3 to TRBJ2-1, with D tentatively TRBD1 or TRBD2 (5 bases each). The CDR3 sequence is 13 residues long. The germline V gene has CDR1 ENHRY and CDR2 SYGVKD. V lost 2 bases, J lost 9 bases, and 11 bases lay in between. DNA of the CDR3: TGTGCCATCAGTGAGCTCTCCGGGACTGAGCAGTTCTTC. Translated, it gives CAISELSGTEQFF.

The rearrangement links TRBV20-1 to TRBJ1-5; D gene ambiguous. The CDR3 covers 13 residues. The germline V and J ends were trimmed by 1 base and 3 bases, with 7 bases remaining between them. In germline, CDR1 is DFQATT, CDR2 SNEGSKA (reference sequence). The CDR3 loop reads CSARADFNQPQHF. CDR3 DNA sequence: TGCAGTGCTAGAGCCGACTTCAATCAGCCCCAGCATTTT.

This rearrangement joins TRBV7-2 to TRBJ2-2, with 7 nucleotides matching TRBD2. This CDR3 is 15 amino acids long. Germline CDR1 SGHTA, CDR2 FQGNSA. Unmatched junction bases numbered 4, after V lost 6 bases and J lost 0 bases. This chain's CDR3 is CASSLSGTNTGELFF. The CDR3 nucleotides are TGTGCCAGCAGTCTCAGCGGGACGAACACCGGGGAGCTGTTTTTT.

The table lists this clonotype with a few counts. The chain has TRBV7-8 and TRBJ2-2; D remains unclear. Germline V lookup: CDR1 SGHVS, CDR2 FQNEAQ. This CDR3 spans 14 amino acids. The germline V and J ends were trimmed by 6 bases and 0 bases, with 8 bases remaining between them. CDR3 bases: TGTGCCAGCAGGCACAACGCGAACACCGGGGAGCTGTTTTTT. This codes for CASRHNANTGELFF.

The chain couples TRBV5-1 to TRBJ1-1, with D possibly matching TRBD1 (6 bases). The V end was cut by 3 bases, the J end by 4 bases, with 13 bases between. This CDR3 contains 14 residues. The germline V gene encodes CDR1 SGHRS and CDR2 YFSETQ. CDR3 sequence reads: CASSSTQGSTEAFF. The CDR3 DNA reads TGCGCCAGCAGCTCCACTCAGGGGAGCACTGAAGCTTTCTTT.

The chain carries TRBV2 and TRBJ1-1; the match to TRBD1 covers 8 bases. The V gene's germline CDR1 is SNHLY and CDR2 FYNNEI. V dropped 11 bases and J dropped 4; count of bases not matched to a gene: 15. The CDR3 loop spans 15 amino acids. In nucleotides, the CDR3 is TGTGCCGGCAAGTTTACAGGGGGGGCGGGCACTGAAGCTTTCTTT. Its protein is CAGKFTGGAGTEAFF.

This clonotype was detected ten times or more. V and J are TRBV19 and TRBJ1-1, with 7 bases lining up with TRBD1. Looked up from germline, CDR1 is LNHDA and CDR2 is SQIVND (reference sequence). This CDR3 spans 15 amino acids. With 4 bases clipped from V and 11 bases from J, the junction kept 16 bases outside the gene matches. This CDR3 is CASSTSPTGTVDAFF. CDR3 in DNA: TGTGCCAGTAGTACTAGCCCGACAGGGACCGTGGATGCTTTCTTT.

The gene calls are TRBV20-1 and TRBJ2-1; 9 bases are shared with TRBD2. Trimming took 1 base from V and 7 from J; bases not matched to a gene: 8. Germline V gene sequence: CDR1 DFQATT, CDR2 SNEGSKA (reference sequence). This CDR3 contains 15 residues. This chain's CDR3 is CSARVWGLASNEQFF. The CDR3 nucleotides read TGCAGTGCTAGAGTGTGGGGACTAGCATCTAATGAGCAGTTCTTC.

This clonotype came up a few times. This chain connects TRBV20-1 to TRBJ2-7; D is tentatively TRBD1 or TRBD2 (5 bases each). The CDR3 loop spans 14 amino acids. The V and J ends lost 5 bases and 1 base respectively, with 15 bases between them. CDR1 and CDR2 from the germline V gene are DFQATT and SNEGSKA (reference sequence). Written as DNA, the CDR3 is TGCAGTGCTTCCTTAGGGACGGCATCCTACGAGCAGTACTTC. This translates into CSASLGTASYEQYF.